Listed below are T cell receptor beta chains from one sample, sequenced in a study of blood T cell repertoires in COVID-19. This table comes from immunoSEQ multiplex PCR, and its TCRdb copy is limited to in-frame clones, with some not included. The repertoire includes around 55,000 clones, 87% of them detected once, and approximately 3.7% sits in the top ten. The sequenced sample was peripheral blood. These receptors all come from a man aged 40-50 years with COVID-19, enrolled during active disease. The CDR3 runs from the conserved cysteine through the conserved F or W. The D gene is left open where the match is weak. Rows give clone size only sometimes, using once, few, many, or a class for an expanded clone.

>TRBV5-4|.|TRBJ1-6|.
CASSLAGDSNSPLHF
TGTGCCAGCAGCTTGGCCGGCGACAGTAATTCACCCCTCCACTTT
>TRBV2|once|TRBJ2-7|.
CASSERLDYEQYF
TGTGCCAGCAGTGAAAGGCTAGACTACGAGCAGTACTTC
>TRBV11-2|.|TRBJ1-4|TRBD1
CASSSGDRGNEKLFF
TGTGCCAGCAGCTCGGGGGACAGGGGCAATGAAAAACTGTTTTTT
>TRBV2|.|TRBJ1-5|.
CASSEAAGNQPQHF
TGTGCCAGCAGTGAGGCAGCAGGTAACCAGCCCCAGCATTTT
>TRBV19|.|TRBJ2-1|TRBD2
CASSSYSGKDEQFF
TGTGCCAGTAGTAGTTATAGCGGGAAGGATGAGCAGTTCTTC
>TRBV7-9|.|TRBJ1-5|.
CASSLAGEGQPQHF
TGTGCCAGCAGCTTAGCAGGGGAAGGTCAGCCCCAGCATTTT
>TRBV29-1|.|TRBJ2-5|.
CSQNRDNQETQYF
TGCAGCCAAAACCGGGACAATCAAGAGACCCAGTACTTC
>TRBV18|.|TRBJ2-7|TRBD1
CASSPSDRAYEQYF
TGTGCCAGCTCACCCTCGGACAGGGCCTACGAGCAGTACTTC
>TRBV13|.|TRBJ2-1|TRBD2
CASSSSKRGYNEQFF
TGTGCCAGCAGCTCGAGTAAGCGGGGGTACAATGAGCAGTTCTTC
>TRBV20-1|few|TRBJ2-1|.
CSASLYNEQFF
TGCAGTGCTAGCTTATACAATGAGCAGTTCTTC
>TRBV15|.|TRBJ1-5|TRBD1
CATSRERTGVQPQHF
TGTGCCACCAGCAGAGAGAGGACAGGGGTGCAGCCCCAGCATTTT
>TRBV5-6|few|TRBJ1-1|.
CASSWDTGAGTEAFF
TGTGCCAGCAGCTGGGACACCGGGGCCGGCACTGAAGCTTTCTTT
>TRBV30|.|TRBJ1-5|TRBD1
CAWGTGEGRNQPQHF
TGTGCCTGGGGGACAGGGGAGGGTAGGAATCAGCCCCAGCATTTT
>TRBV19|.|TRBJ2-2|.
CASTRGRGDTGELFF
TGTGCCAGTACCAGGGGCCGGGGGGACACCGGGGAGCTGTTTTTT
>TRBV4-1|.|TRBJ2-2|TRBD2
CASSQTRREAGRNTGELFF
TGCGCCAGCAGCCAAACCAGGCGGGAGGCAGGGAGGAACACCGGGGAGCTGTTTTTT
>TRBV6-5|.|TRBJ1-6|TRBD1
CASSFGTGGNNSPLHF
TGTGCCAGCAGTTTCGGGACAGGGGGAAATAATTCACCCCTCCACTTT
>TRBV7-9|.|TRBJ2-7|.
CASSLGSMDEQYF
TGTGCCAGCAGCTTAGGGAGCATGGACGAGCAGTACTTC
>TRBV11-2|.|TRBJ1-2|.
CASSSLRQEYGYTF
TGTGCCAGCAGCTCCCTTCGACAGGAATATGGCTACACCTTC
>TRBV11-1|once|TRBJ2-7|.
CASSLAPGTGYEQYF
TGTGCCAGCAGCTTAGCCCCCGGGACTGGATACGAGCAGTACTTC
>TRBV7-9|.|TRBJ1-6|.
CASSFPTGGESPLHF
TGTGCCAGCAGCTTCCCGACCGGGGGAGAGTCACCCCTCCACTTT
>TRBV7-3|.|TRBJ2-1|TRBD1
CASSETGANEQFF
TGTGCCAGCAGCGAAACAGGGGCAAATGAGCAGTTCTTC
>TRBV4-1|.|TRBJ2-3|.
CASSQTGPPVGTQYF
TGCGCCAGCAGCCAAACAGGGCCTCCGGTGGGTACGCAGTATTTT
>TRBV18|.|TRBJ2-5|.
CASSPPLEKETQYF
TGTGCCAGCTCACCACCGTTGGAGAAAGAGACCCAGTACTTC
>TRBV28|.|TRBJ2-5|TRBD2
CASRGSGGPFPPETQYF
TGTGCCAGCAGGGGTAGCGGGGGCCCTTTTCCCCCGGAGACCCAGTACTTC
>TRBV27|.|TRBJ1-1|TRBD1
CASSKTTGDFNTEAFF
TGTGCCAGCAGTAAAACTACAGGGGACTTTAACACTGAAGCTTTCTTT
>TRBV19|.|TRBJ2-2|.
CASSFGLNTGELFF
TGTGCCAGTAGTTTCGGGTTGAACACCGGGGAGCTGTTTTTT
>TRBV6-5|once|TRBJ2-5|TRBD1
CASGTGQGETQYF
TGTGCCAGCGGGACGGGACAGGGAGAGACCCAGTACTTC
>TRBV2|.|TRBJ2-1|.
CASSEGGYNEQFF
TGTGCCAGCAGTGAGGGCGGGTACAATGAGCAGTTCTTC
>TRBV6-6|.|TRBJ2-1|TRBD2
CASGGLAGYNEQFF
TGTGCCAGCGGGGGACTAGCTGGTTACAATGAGCAGTTCTTC
>TRBV29-1|once|TRBJ2-4|TRBD2
CSVESWASGSSKNIQYF
TGCAGCGTTGAATCATGGGCTAGCGGGAGCTCCAAAAACATTCAGTACTTC
>TRBV18|few|TRBJ2-2|TRBD2
CASSPQAGTGVSYTGELFF
TGTGCCAGCTCACCACAAGCGGGGACTGGGGTTTCCTACACCGGGGAGCTGTTTTTT
>TRBV2|once|TRBJ1-1|.
CASSESAGNTEAFF
TGTGCCAGCAGTGAGTCGGCGGGGAACACTGAAGCTTTCTTT
>TRBV6-1|.|TRBJ2-5|TRBD2
CASSEDWRGGEETQYF
TGTGCCAGCAGTGAAGACTGGCGGGGAGGGGAAGAGACCCAGTACTTC
>TRBV7-9|.|TRBJ2-7|TRBD2
CASSFPGGPEQYF
TGTGCCAGCAGCTTCCCGGGAGGACCCGAGCAGTACTTC
>TRBV19|once|TRBJ2-1|TRBD2
CASSTIAGVYNEQFF
TGTGCCAGTAGTACAATAGCGGGAGTCTACAATGAGCAGTTCTTC
>TRBV7-9|.|TRBJ2-5|TRBD1
CASSLRDRGLNQETQYF
TGTGCCAGCAGCTTAAGGGACAGGGGGCTCAACCAAGAGACCCAGTACTTC
>TRBV6-6|.|TRBJ2-7|TRBD2
CASSSLGLAEKYEQYF
TGTGCCAGCAGTTCCTTGGGACTAGCGGAAAAATACGAGCAGTACTTC
>TRBV2|.|TRBJ1-3|.
CAIGGAGRNTIYF
TGTGCCATCGGAGGGGCGGGTCGAAACACCATATATTTT
>TRBV7-9|.|TRBJ1-6|TRBD1
CASSSGQGYNSPLHF
TGTGCCAGCAGCTCGGGACAGGGATATAATTCACCCCTCCACTTT
>TRBV7-9|.|TRBJ2-2|.
CASSNQGSTGELFF
TGTGCCAGCAGCAATCAGGGGTCCACCGGGGAGCTGTTTTTT
>TRBV30|.|TRBJ1-3|TRBD1
CAWTTGTGGSSGNTIYF
TGTGCCTGGACCACCGGGACAGGGGGCAGCTCTGGAAACACCATATATTTT
>TRBV7-9|.|TRBJ2-1|.
CASSATLARGPYNEQFF
TGTGCCAGCAGCGCCACCTTGGCACGAGGGCCCTACAATGAGCAGTTCTTC
>TRBV24-1|.|TRBJ2-1|TRBD2
CATSDGGLAGPNEQFF
TGTGCCACCAGTGACGGGGGACTAGCGGGCCCCAATGAGCAGTTCTTC
>TRBV5-1|.|TRBJ2-3|.
CASSSRTPGLIPDTQYF
TGCGCCAGCAGTTCCCGAACCCCGGGACTTATCCCAGATACGCAGTATTTT
>TRBV2|.|TRBJ2-2|.
CASSVKGLGTGELFF
TGTGCCAGCAGTGTAAAGGGGCTGGGCACCGGGGAGCTGTTTTTT
>TRBV19|.|TRBJ1-1|.
CASSMGGRDTEAFF
TGTGCCAGTAGTATGGGTGGCAGGGACACTGAAGCTTTCTTT